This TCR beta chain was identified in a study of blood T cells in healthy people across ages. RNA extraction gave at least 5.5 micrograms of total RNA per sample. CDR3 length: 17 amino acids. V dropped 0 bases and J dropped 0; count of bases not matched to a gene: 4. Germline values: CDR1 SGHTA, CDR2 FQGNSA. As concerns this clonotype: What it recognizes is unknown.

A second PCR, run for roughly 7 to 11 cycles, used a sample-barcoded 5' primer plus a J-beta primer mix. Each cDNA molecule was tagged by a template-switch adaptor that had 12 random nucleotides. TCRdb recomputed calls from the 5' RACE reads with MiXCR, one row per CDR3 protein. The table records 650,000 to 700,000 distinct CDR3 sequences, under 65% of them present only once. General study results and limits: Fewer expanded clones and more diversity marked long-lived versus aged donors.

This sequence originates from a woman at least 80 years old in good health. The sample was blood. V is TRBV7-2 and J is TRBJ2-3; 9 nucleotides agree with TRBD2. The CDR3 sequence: CASSLAASGESTDTQYF. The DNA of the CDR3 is TGTGCCAGCAGCTTAGCGGCTAGCGGGGAAAGCACAGATACGCAGTATTTT.